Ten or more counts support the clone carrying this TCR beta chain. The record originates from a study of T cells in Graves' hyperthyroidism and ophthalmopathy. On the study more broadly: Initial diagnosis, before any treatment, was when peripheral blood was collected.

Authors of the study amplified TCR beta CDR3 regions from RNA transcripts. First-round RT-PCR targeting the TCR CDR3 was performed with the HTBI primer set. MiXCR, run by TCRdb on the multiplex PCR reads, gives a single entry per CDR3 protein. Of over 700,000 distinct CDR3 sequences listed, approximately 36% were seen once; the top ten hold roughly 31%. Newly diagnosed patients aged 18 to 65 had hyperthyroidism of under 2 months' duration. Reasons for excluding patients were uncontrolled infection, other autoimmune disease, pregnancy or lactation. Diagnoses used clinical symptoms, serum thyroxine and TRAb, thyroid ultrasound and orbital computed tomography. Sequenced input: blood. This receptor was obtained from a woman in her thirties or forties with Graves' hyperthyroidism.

The DNA for the CDR3 is TGTGCCAGTTCCACGGACAGGGGCTATAATTCACCCCTCCACTTT. Translating gives CASSTDRGYNSPLHF. This rearrangement joins TRBV19 to TRBJ1-6; 9 positions agree with TRBD1. The CDR3 is 15 amino acids. Germline CDR1 is LNHDA and CDR2 is SQIVND (reference sequence). Germline trimming cut 8 bases from V and 3 bases from J; bases unmatched to any gene: 5.